The clone carrying this T cell receptor beta chain has ten or more counts. Its matching antigen is unknown. The CDR3 totals 14 residues. Germline assignment: CDR1 LGHDT and CDR2 YNNKEL (reference sequence). Trimming pared 1 base from V and 6 bases from J, leaving 10 bases between. RNA transcripts yielded amplified TCR beta CDR3 regions. Initially, a first-round RT-PCR of the TCR CDR3 employed the HTBI primer set. A single record per CDR3 protein comes from TCRdb applying MiXCR to the multiplex PCR reads. The profile shows 250,000 to 300,000 distinct CDR3 sequences, 12% to 15% of them singletons. This record comes from a study of T cells in Graves' hyperthyroidism and ophthalmopathy. Patients aged 18 to 65 had newly diagnosed hyperthyroidism that had lasted under 2 months. Diagnostic assessment was based on clinical symptoms, serum thyroxine and TRAb, thyroid ultrasound and orbital computed tomography.

Study-wide findings and caveats: The model foresaw ophthalmopathy a median roughly 6 months prior to onset.

The sequence was collected from a woman aged 35 to 49 with Graves' hyperthyroidism. Material for sequencing was blood. The J gene is TRBJ2-4, the V gene TRBV3-1, with D possibly being TRBD1 or TRBD2 (5 bases each). The DNA of the CDR3 is TGTGCCAGCAGCCAAGGGGGGACGTTAAACATTCAGTACTTC. This encodes CASSQGGTLNIQYF.